This TCR beta chain was sequenced for a study of blood T cell repertoires in COVID-19. About the study: COVID-19 samples from acute and convalescent phases originated in the United States, Italy and Spain. In each case, the material was cDNA or gDNA derived from T cells, B-cell-depleted T cells, or PBMCs.

Original processing methods: Amplification of reference gene primers provided the estimated nucleated cell counts. TCRdb's table, derived via immunoSEQ multiplex PCR, lists solely in-frame clones and lacks some. Clonal size and the V and J genes are those of that table, whereas D and trimming came from the DNA. This repertoire shows some 300,000 clones, roughly 90% found once; its top ten account for about an eighth. This CDR3 has 14 amino acids. CDR1 is SGHDT, CDR2 YYEEEE, per germline. The V segment lost 5 bases and the J segment 8 bases; nucleotides outside the gene matches: 12. Seattle participants joined during active infection and were tracked over time.

The sequencing input was peripheral blood. The origin of this receptor is a woman aged 70-85 years with COVID-19, enrolled during active disease. The chain is built from TRBV5-6 and TRBJ1-2; 7 nucleotides agree with TRBD1. The CDR3 sequence: CASRSNRGTGGYTF. Written as DNA, the CDR3 is TGTGCCAGCAGGTCGAACAGGGGTACGGGCGGCTACACCTTC.